This entry features one T cell receptor beta chain sequence. The antigen remains undetermined. CDR1 is SGHRS, CDR2 YFSETQ, per germline. With 5 bases clipped from V and 0 bases from J, the junction kept 3 bases outside the gene matches. CDR3 length: 15 residues. This sample stems from a study of type 1 regulatory T cells. Study as a whole: This in vitro CD4 product, T-allo10, is enriched for Tr1 cells and alloantigen-specific. Study-level findings and limits: Tr1 cells had a more restricted TCR repertoire than non-Tr1 cells.

TCRdb re-called the reads with MiXCR, one entry per CDR3 protein. The sample carries tens of thousands of distinct CDR3 sequences, more than 45% recorded once. The chain employs TRBV5-1 and TRBJ2-2, with 8 bases fitting TRBD1. The sequenced material came from cultured non-Tr1 T cells, either the whole culture or a sorted T cell fraction (not recorded which). The receptor's source is a human donor in good health. This chain's CDR3 is CASSMDRANTGELFF. CDR3 sequence (DNA): TGCGCCAGCAGTATGGACAGGGCGAACACCGGGGAGCTGTTTTTT.